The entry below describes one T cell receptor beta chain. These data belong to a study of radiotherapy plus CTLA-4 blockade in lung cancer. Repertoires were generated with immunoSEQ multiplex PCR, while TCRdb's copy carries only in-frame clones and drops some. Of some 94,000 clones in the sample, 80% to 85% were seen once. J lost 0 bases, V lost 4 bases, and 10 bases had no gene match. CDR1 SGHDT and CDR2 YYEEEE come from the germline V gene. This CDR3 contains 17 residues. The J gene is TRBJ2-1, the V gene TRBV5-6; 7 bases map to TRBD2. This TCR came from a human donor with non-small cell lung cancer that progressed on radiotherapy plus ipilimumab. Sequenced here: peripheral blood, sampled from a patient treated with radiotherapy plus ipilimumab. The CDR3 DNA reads TGTGCCAGCAGCCGAACAGCTAGCGGTAGCTCCTACAATGAGCAGTTCTTC. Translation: CASSRTASGSSYNEQFF.